This is a list of T cell receptor beta chains from one sample in a study of CD8 T cells in ankylosing spondylitis. TCRdb recomputed calls from the 5' RACE reads with MiXCR, one row per CDR3 protein. The table has about 840,000 distinct CDR3 sequences, 10% to 15% seen once. Sequences were obtained from blood, either unsorted or a sorted T cell fraction (not recorded which). These receptors all come from a male donor with ankylosing spondylitis. CDR3s include the opening cysteine and the closing phenylalanine or tryptophan. D genes are given only for firm matches. The size of a clone is reported for some rows only, either as once, few or many, or as a class for expanded clones.

V gene	D gene	CDR3 length	J gene	clone size	CDR3 DNA	CDR3 protein
TRBV9	NA	18	TRBJ2-3	NA	TGTGCCAGCAGCCCCCTTCCCCCCATGACAGGTCTGTCGGATACGCAGTATTTT	CASSPLPPMTGLSDTQYF
TRBV20-1	NA	12	TRBJ2-7	many	TGCAGTGCTAGAGGGGGCAGGAACGAGCAGTACTTC	CSARGGRNEQYF
TRBV7-9	TRBD1	15	TRBJ2-1	many	TGTGCCAGCAGCCCGGACAGGGGCGTTCCCAATGAGCAGTTCTTC	CASSPDRGVPNEQFF
TRBV7-9	TRBD1	15	TRBJ1-3	NA	TGTGCCAGCAGCACAGACAGGGCTGATAGAAACACCATATATTTT	CASSTDRADRNTIYF
TRBV10-3	NA	13	TRBJ2-1	NA	TGTGCCATCAGTCCAACAGGGTACAATGAGCAGTTCTTC	CAISPTGYNEQFF
TRBV7-8	NA	15	TRBJ2-1	NA	TGTGCCAGCAGTAGGGGGGCGTGGATGTACGATGAGCAGTTCTTC	CASSRGAWMYDEQFF
TRBV10-3	TRBD2	17	TRBJ2-3	NA	TGTGCCATCAGTGAGTCGTTCCTAGCGGGAGGTTCTGATACGCAGTATTTT	CAISESFLAGGSDTQYF
TRBV5-1	TRBD2	16	TRBJ2-2	NA	TGCGCCAGCACCCAACTAGCGGGAGGTGGTACCGGGGAGCTGTTTTTT	CASTQLAGGGTGELFF
TRBV7-2	TRBD2	16	TRBJ2-2	NA	TGTGCCAGCAGCTTAGTTCTAGCGGGGTCATCCGGGGAGCTGTTTTTT	CASSLVLAGSSGELFF
TRBV7-2	NA	16	TRBJ2-7	few	TGTGCCAGCAGCTTAGCGTTTCGGGGGAGCTCCTACGAGCAGTACTTC	CASSLAFRGSSYEQYF
TRBV29-1	NA	13	TRBJ2-1	NA	TGCAGTTCTCGGGACGGAGGTTACAATGAGCAGTTCTTC	CSSRDGGYNEQFF
TRBV3-1	TRBD1	15	TRBJ1-2	few	TGTGCCAGCAGCCCCTCGGAGGGGGCAGGCTATGGCTACACCTTC	CASSPSEGAGYGYTF
TRBV18	NA	14	TRBJ2-5	NA	TGTGCCAGCTCACCGACAGTTCCTCAAGAGACCCAGTACTTC	CASSPTVPQETQYF
TRBV20-1	NA	16	TRBJ1-5	NA	TGCAGTGCTAGAGATGTCGGCAGGGATAGCAATCAGCCCCAGCATTTT	CSARDVGRDSNQPQHF
TRBV7-3	TRBD2	16	TRBJ2-1	many	TGTGCCAGCAGCTCCACCCGCGGGGGCTCCTACAATGAGCAGTTCTTC	CASSSTRGGSYNEQFF
TRBV5-1	TRBD1	15	TRBJ1-6	NA	TGCGCCAGCAGCCGGGACAGGGTAGGCAATTCACCCCTCCACTTT	CASSRDRVGNSPLHF
TRBV20-1	TRBD2	14	TRBJ2-3	few	TGCAGTGCTACCTCTAGCGGGAGGACAGATACGCAGTATTTT	CSATSSGRTDTQYF
TRBV20-1	TRBD2	17	TRBJ2-1	NA	TGCAGTGCCCACGGGACTAGCGGGGGGAGCTCCTACAATGAGCAGTTCTTC	CSAHGTSGGSSYNEQFF
TRBV12-3/TRBV12-4	NA	13	TRBJ1-2	NA	TGTGCCAGCAGCGCGGAGGGACTACGTGGCTACACCTTC	CASSAEGLRGYTF
TRBV6-1	NA	15	TRBJ2-7	NA	TGTGCCAGCACCAGTCAAAAGGCGAGGGGATACGAGCAGTACTTC	CASTSQKARGYEQYF
TRBV18	NA	15	TRBJ2-1	NA	TGTGCCAGCTCACCTGAGGTGCCAGGGGCGCGAGAGCAGTTCTTC	CASSPEVPGAREQFF
TRBV5-8	TRBD2	16	TRBJ2-1	NA	TGTGCCAGCAGCCCCGGCGTTAGCGGGGAGTACAATGAGCAGTTCTTC	CASSPGVSGEYNEQFF
TRBV12-3/TRBV12-4	NA	15	TRBJ1-6	NA	TGTGCCAGCAGCCTCCTAGGTGGGGAGAGGTCACCCCTCCACTTT	CASSLLGGERSPLHF
TRBV7-2	NA	15	TRBJ1-4	many	TGTGCCAGCAGCCCAGTTGGCAGACGCCATGAAAAACTGTTTTTT	CASSPVGRRHEKLFF
TRBV4-1	NA	18	TRBJ1-6	few	TGCGCCAGCAGCCAAGAGGATCGTAGGACGGACTCTAATTCACCCCTCCACTTT	CASSQEDRRTDSNSPLHF
TRBV7-8	TRBD2	15	TRBJ2-4	few	TGTGCCAGCAGCTTATTCGCGGGGGGGCGAAACATTCAGTACTTC	CASSLFAGGRNIQYF
TRBV2	NA	14	TRBJ2-1	NA	TGTGCCAGCAGTGAAGGGACCAGATACAATGAGCAGTTCTTC	CASSEGTRYNEQFF
TRBV24-1	TRBD1	17	TRBJ2-1	many	TGTGCCACCAGTGTCGCAGGACAGGGATGGAAGAGCAATGAGCAGTTCTTC	CATSVAGQGWKSNEQFF
TRBV6-2/TRBV6-3	TRBD2	12	TRBJ2-4	NA	TGTGCCAGCAAACGGGAGGGAAACATTCAGTACTTC	CASKREGNIQYF
TRBV28	TRBD1	15	TRBJ1-1	NA	TGTGCCAGCAGCCTCACCCGGGACAGAAACACTGAAGCTTTCTTT	CASSLTRDRNTEAFF
TRBV6-2/TRBV6-3	TRBD1	14	TRBJ2-7	few	TGTGCCAGCAGAGAGACCGGGACAGTATACGAGCAGTACTTC	CASRETGTVYEQYF